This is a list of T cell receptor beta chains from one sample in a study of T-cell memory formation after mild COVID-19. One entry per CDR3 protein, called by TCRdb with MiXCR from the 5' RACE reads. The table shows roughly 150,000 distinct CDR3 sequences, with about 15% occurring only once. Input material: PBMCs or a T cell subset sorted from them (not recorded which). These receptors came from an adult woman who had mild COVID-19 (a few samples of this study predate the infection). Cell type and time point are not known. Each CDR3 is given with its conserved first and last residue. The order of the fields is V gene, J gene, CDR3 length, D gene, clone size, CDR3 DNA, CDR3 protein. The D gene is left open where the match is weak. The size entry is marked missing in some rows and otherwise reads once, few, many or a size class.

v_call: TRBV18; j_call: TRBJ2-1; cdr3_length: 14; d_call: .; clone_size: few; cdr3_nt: TGTGCCAGCTCAGCCAACCTCCAGGGAAATGAGCAGTTCTTC; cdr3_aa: CASSANLQGNEQFF
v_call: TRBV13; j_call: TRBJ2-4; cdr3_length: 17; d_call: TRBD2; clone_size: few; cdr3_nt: TGTGCCAGCAGCTTGACCCCCGGGCAACTAGCGGGGGACATTCAGTACTTC; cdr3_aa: CASSLTPGQLAGDIQYF
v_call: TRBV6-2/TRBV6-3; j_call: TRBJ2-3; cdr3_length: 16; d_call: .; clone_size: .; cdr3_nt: TGTGCCAGCAGACGACTAACTATTTCTCGCACAGATACGCAGTATTTT; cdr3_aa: CASRRLTISRTDTQYF
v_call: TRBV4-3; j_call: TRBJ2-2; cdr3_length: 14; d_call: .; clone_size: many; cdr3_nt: TGCGCCAGCAGCCAAGTTGAGGGAGTCGGGGAGCTGTTTTTT; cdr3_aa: CASSQVEGVGELFF
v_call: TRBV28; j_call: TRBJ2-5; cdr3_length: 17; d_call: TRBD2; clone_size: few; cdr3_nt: TGTGCCAGCACCTCCATGGGGGGGAGTGAGGTACGGGAGACCCAGTACTTC; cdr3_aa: CASTSMGGSEVRETQYF
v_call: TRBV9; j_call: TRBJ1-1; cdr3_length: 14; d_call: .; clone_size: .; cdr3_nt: TGTGCCAGCAGCGTAGGCCAGGATAACACTGAAGCTTTCTTT; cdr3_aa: CASSVGQDNTEAFF
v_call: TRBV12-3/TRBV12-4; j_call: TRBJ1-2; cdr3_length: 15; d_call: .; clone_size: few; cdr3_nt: TGTGCCAGCAGTTTGCAGGGTGCGCCGAACTATGGCTACACCTTC; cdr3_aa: CASSLQGAPNYGYTF
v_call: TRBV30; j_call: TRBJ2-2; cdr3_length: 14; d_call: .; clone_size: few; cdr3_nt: TGTGCCTGGAGTGCAGGGCTCGGAACCGGGGAGCTGTTTTTT; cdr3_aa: CAWSAGLGTGELFF
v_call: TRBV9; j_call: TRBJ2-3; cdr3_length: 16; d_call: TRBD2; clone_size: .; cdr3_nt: TGTGCCAGCAGCGAAATTCTAGCGGGGGGCCCAGATACGCAGTATTTT; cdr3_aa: CASSEILAGGPDTQYF
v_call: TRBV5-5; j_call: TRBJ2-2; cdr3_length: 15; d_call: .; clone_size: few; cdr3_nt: TGTGCCAGCAGCTGGGCCGAGGCGTACCCCGGGGAGCTGTTTTTT; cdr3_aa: CASSWAEAYPGELFF
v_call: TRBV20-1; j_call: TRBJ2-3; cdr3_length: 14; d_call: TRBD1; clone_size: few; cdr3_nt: TGCAGTGCTACGGGACAGCCTAGCACAGATACGCAGTATTTT; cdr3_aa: CSATGQPSTDTQYF
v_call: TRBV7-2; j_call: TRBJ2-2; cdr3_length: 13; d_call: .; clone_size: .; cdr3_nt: TGTGCCAGCAGCTTAGCCCTCGGCGGGGAGCTGTTTTTT; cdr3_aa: CASSLALGGELFF
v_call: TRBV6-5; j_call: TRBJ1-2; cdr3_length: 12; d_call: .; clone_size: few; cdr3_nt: TGTGCCACCGACGACAGTAACTATGGCTACACCTTC; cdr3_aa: CATDDSNYGYTF
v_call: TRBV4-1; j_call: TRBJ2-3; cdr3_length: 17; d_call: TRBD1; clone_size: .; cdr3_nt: TGCGCCAGCAGCCAAGTCGGACAGGTTCCTCGTACAGATACGCAGTATTTT; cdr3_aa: CASSQVGQVPRTDTQYF
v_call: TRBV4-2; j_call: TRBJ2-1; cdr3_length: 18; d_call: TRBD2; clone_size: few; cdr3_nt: TGTGCCAGCAGCGCACAAATCTTAGCGGGAGGTTCCTACAATGAGCAGTTCTTC; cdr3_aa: CASSAQILAGGSYNEQFF
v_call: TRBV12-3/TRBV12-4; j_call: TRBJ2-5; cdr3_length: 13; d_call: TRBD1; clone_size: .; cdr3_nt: TGTGCCAGCACCGAAGACAGGGGAGAGACCCAGTACTTC; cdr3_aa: CASTEDRGETQYF
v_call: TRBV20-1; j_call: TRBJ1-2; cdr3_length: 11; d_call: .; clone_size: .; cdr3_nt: TGCAGTGCTGGGGGGACATATGGCTACACCTTC; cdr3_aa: CSAGGTYGYTF
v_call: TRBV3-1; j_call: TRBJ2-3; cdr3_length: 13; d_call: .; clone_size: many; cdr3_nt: TGTGCCAGCGAACCACTAGGGGGTTCGGCGCAGTATTTT; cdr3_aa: CASEPLGGSAQYF
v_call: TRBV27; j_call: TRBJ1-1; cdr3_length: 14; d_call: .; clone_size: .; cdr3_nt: TGTGCCAGCAGTTTCATCGACAGGAACACTGAAGCTTTCTTT; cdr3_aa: CASSFIDRNTEAFF
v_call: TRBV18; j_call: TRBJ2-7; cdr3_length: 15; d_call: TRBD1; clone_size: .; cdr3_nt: TGTGCCAGCTCACCAACCGGGACAGGAGGCTACGAGCAGTACTTC; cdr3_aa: CASSPTGTGGYEQYF
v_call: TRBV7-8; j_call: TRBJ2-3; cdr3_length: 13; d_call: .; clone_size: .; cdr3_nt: TGTGCCAGCAGATCTTTCCCCGCAGATACGCAGTATTTT; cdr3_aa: CASRSFPADTQYF
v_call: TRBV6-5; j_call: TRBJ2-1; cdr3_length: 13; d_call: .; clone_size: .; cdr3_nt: TGTGCCAGCAGTTACAAGGGTTCGGGACGGCAGTTCTTC; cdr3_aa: CASSYKGSGRQFF
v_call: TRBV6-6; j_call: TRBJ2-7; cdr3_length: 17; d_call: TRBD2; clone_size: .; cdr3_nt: TGTGCCAGCAGACCAATTAGCGGGAGGGGGAGCTCCTACGAGCAGTACTTC; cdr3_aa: CASRPISGRGSSYEQYF
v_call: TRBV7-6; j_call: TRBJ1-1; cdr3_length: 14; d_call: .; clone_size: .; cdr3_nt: TGTGCCAGCAGCTTGCACCGCGTGAACACTGAAGCTTTCTTT; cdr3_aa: CASSLHRVNTEAFF
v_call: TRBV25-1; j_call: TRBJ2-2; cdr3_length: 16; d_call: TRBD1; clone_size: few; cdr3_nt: TGTGCCAGCAGCTTAACACGGGACAGGGGTAACGAAGAGCTGTTTTTT; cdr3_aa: CASSLTRDRGNEELFF
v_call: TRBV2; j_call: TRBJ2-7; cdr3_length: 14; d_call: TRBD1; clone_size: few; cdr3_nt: TGTGCCAGCAGTCCCGACAGGGGGGTCTACGAGCAGTACTTC; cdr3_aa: CASSPDRGVYEQYF
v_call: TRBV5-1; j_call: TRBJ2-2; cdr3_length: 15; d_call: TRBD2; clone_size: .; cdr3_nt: TGCGCCAGCAGCCCCGGGACTAGCTTTGGCGGGGAGCTGTTTTTT; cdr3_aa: CASSPGTSFGGELFF
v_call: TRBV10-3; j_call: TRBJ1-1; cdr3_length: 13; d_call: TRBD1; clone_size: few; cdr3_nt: TGTGCCTTCCGGACAGGGTCGAACACTGAAGCTTTCTTT; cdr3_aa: CAFRTGSNTEAFF
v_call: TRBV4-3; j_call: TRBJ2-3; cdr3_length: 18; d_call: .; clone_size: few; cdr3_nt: TGCGCCAGCAGCCAAGATAGATCGACGGACACTTACACAGATACGCAGTATTTT; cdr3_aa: CASSQDRSTDTYTDTQYF
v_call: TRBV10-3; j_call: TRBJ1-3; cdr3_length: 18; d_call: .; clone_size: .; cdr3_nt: TGTGCCATCAGTGAGTCGAAGGTTATGGGGAGCAGTCAAGCCCCCATATATTTT; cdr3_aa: CAISESKVMGSSQAPIYF
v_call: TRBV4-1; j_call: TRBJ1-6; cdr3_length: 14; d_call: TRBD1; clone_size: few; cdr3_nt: TGCGCCAGCAGCCCGGGACAGGGTTATTCACCCCTCCACTTT; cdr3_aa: CASSPGQGYSPLHF
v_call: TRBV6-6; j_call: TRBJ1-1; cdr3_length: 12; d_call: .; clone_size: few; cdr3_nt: TGTGCCAGCAGTTACGGTTCGGCTGAAGCTTTCTTT; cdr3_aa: CASSYGSAEAFF
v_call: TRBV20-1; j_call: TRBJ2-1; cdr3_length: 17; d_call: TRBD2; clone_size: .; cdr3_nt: TGCAGTGCTGTTGGACTAGCGGGAGTTCTTTTCTACAATGAGCAGTTCTTC; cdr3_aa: CSAVGLAGVLFYNEQFF
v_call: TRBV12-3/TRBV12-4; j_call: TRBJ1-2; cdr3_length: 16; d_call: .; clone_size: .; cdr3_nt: TGTGCCAGCAGTTTAAGGGTCGGCGAGTCTAACTATGGCTACACCTTC; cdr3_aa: CASSLRVGESNYGYTF
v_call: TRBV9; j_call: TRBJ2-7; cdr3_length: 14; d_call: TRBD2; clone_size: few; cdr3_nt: TGTGCCAGCAGCGTCGGTACTAGCGGTTACGAGCAGTACTTC; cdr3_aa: CASSVGTSGYEQYF
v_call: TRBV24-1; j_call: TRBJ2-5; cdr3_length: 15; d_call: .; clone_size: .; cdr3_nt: TGTGCCACCAGTGCGGGGACCCATTACGGAGAGACCCAGTACTTC; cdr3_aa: CATSAGTHYGETQYF
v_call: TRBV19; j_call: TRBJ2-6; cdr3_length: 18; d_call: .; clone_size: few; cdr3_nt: TGTGCCAGTAGTACCCATGGGGTCGTAGGCCCTGGGGCCAACGTCCTGACTTTC; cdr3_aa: CASSTHGVVGPGANVLTF
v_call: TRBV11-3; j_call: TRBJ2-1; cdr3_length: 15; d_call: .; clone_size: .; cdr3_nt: TGTGCCAGCAGCTCGGGGGCTCCCGGGGTTGTGGAGCAGTTCTTC; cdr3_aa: CASSSGAPGVVEQFF
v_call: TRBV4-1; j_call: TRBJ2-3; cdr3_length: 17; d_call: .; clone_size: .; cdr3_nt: TGCGCCAGCAGCCAAGATCTGCCGGGAAGTTGGACAGATACGCAGTATTTT; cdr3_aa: CASSQDLPGSWTDTQYF
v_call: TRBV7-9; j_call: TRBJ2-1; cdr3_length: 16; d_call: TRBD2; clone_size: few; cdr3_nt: TGTGCCAGCAGCTCCGGACTAGCCGCGCTAGGAGATGAGCAGTTCTTC; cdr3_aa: CASSSGLAALGDEQFF
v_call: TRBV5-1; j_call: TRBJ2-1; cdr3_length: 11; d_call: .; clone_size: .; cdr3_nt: TGCGCCAGCAGCTTTCAGGGAGTTTACTTCTTC; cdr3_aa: CASSFQGVYFF
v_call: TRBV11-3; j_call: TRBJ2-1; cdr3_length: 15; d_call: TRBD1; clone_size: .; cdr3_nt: TGTGCCAGCAGCTTCGGAGAGACAGGGCCGAATGAGCAGTTCTTC; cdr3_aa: CASSFGETGPNEQFF
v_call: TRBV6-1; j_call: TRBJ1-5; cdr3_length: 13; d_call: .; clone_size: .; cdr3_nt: TGTGCCAGCGACAGCAGTCTCCATCAGCCCCAGCATTTT; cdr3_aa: CASDSSLHQPQHF
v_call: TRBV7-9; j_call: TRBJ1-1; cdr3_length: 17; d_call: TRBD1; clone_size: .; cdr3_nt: TGTGCCAGCAGCTCACCGCGACAGGGTATAGGGCGAGCTGAAGCTTTCTTT; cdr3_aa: CASSSPRQGIGRAEAFF
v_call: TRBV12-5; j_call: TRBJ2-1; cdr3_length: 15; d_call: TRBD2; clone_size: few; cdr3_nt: TGTGCTAGTGGTTTCTCTAGCGGGAGGACTTCCGAGCAGTTCTTC; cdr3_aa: CASGFSSGRTSEQFF
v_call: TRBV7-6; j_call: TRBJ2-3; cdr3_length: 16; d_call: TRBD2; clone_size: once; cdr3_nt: TGTGCCAGCAGCCGGAATGGCGGGAGGGCGGGAGATACGCAGTATTTT; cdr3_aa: CASSRNGGRAGDTQYF
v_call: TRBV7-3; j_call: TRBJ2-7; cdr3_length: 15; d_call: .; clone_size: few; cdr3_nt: TGTGCCAGCAGCTTAAGCGCAGGGGAACTCTACGAGCAGTACTTC; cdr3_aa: CASSLSAGELYEQYF
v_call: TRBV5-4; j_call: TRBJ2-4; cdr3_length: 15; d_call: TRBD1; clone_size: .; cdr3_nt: TGTGCCAGCAGACCAGGGGGAGCAGCCAAAAACATTCAGTACTTC; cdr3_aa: CASRPGGAAKNIQYF
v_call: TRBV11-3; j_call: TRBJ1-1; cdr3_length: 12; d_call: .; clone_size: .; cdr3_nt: TGTGCCAGCAGCCGTACCCGGACCTCGGCTTTCTTT; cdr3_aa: CASSRTRTSAFF
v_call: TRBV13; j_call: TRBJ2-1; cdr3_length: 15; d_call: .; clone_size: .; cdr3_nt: TGTGCCAGCAGCCCCGGGACTCTTTTAGGCGATGAGCAGTTCTTC; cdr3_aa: CASSPGTLLGDEQFF
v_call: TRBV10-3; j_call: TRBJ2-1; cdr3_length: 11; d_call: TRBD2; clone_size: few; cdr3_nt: TGTGCCATCAGACTAGCGGGAGAGCAGTTCTTC; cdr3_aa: CAIRLAGEQFF
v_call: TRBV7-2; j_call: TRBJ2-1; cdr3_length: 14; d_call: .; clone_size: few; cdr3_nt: TGTGCCAGCAGCTTAGATAAACCCTCGGATGAGCAGTTCTTC; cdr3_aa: CASSLDKPSDEQFF
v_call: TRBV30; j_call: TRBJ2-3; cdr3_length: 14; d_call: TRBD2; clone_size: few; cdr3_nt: TGTGCCGGCATATTTCGGGGGGGCGCAGATACGCAGTATTTT; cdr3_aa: CAGIFRGGADTQYF
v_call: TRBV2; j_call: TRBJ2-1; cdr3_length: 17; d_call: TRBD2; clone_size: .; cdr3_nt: TGTGCCAGCAGTAACGGACTAGCGGGAGTTTCATACAATGAGCAGTTCTTC; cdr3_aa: CASSNGLAGVSYNEQFF
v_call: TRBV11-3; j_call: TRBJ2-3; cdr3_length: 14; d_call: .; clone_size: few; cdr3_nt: TGTGCCAGCAGCTCCCTAGCCGCACAGGAAGCGCAGTATTTT; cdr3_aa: CASSSLAAQEAQYF